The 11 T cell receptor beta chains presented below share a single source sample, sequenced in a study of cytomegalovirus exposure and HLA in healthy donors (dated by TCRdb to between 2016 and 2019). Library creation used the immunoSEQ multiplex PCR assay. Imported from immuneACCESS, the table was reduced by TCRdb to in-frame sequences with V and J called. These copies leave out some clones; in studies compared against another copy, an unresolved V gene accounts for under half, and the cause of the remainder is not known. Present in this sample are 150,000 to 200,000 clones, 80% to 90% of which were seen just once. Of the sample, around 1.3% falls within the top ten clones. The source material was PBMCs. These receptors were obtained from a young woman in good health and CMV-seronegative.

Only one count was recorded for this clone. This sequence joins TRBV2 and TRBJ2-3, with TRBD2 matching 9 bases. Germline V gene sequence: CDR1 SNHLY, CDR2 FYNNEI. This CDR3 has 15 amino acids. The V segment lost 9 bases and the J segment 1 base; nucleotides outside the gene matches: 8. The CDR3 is CASHRLAVRTDTQYF. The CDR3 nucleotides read TGTGCCAGTCACCGACTAGCGGTACGCACAGATACGCAGTATTTT.

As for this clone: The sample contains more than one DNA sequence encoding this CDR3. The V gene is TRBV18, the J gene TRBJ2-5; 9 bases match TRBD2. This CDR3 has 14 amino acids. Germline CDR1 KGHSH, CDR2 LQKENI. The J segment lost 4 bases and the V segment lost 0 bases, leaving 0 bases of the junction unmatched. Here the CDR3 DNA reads TGTGCCAGCTCACCACCGGGACTAGCAGAGACCCAGTACTTC. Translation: CASSPPGLAETQYF.

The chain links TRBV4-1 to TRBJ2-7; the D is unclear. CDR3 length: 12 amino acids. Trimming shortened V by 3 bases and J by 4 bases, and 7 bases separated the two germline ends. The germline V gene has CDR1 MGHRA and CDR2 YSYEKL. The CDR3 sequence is CASSQVGYEQYF. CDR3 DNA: TGCGCCAGCAGCCAGGTCGGGTACGAGCAGTACTTC.

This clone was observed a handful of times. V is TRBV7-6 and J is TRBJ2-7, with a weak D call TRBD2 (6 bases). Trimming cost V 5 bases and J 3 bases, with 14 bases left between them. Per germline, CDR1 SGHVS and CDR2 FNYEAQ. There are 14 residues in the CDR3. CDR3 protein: CASSPGGGNYEQYF. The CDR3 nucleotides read TGTGCCAGCAGCCCCGGAGGCGGGAACTACGAGCAGTACTTC.

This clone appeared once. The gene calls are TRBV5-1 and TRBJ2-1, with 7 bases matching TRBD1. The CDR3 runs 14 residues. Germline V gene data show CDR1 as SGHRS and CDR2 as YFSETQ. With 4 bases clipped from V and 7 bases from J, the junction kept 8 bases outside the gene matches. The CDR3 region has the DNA TGCGCCAGCAGCCTACAGACAGGGCTGAATGAGCAGTTCTTC. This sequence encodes CASSLQTGLNEQFF.

The CDR3 region is CASSQDRGINQPQHF. CDR3 DNA sequence: TGCGCCAGCAGCCAAGACAGGGGGATTAATCAGCCCCAGCATTTT. The rearrangement uses TRBV4-1 and TRBJ1-5; 7 nucleotides match TRBD1. J was trimmed by 4 bases and V by 0 bases; bases with no gene match: 3. In germline, CDR1 is MGHRA, CDR2 YSYEKL. This CDR3 region has 15 residues.

The CDR3 DNA reads TGTGCCAGCAGCCGCACAGGGGGCGGTCAGCCCCAGCATTTT. Amino acid sequence: CASSRTGGGQPQHF. V is TRBV6-5 and J is TRBJ1-5; 9 bases map to TRBD1. V was pared by 6 bases and J by 6 bases, with 6 bases of the junction left unmatched. This CDR3 region has 14 residues. Germline assignment: CDR1 MNHEY and CDR2 SVGAGI.

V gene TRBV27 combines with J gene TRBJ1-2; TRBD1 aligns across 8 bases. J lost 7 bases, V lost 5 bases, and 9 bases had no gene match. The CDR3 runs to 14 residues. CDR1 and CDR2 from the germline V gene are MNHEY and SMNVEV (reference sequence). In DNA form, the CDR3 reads TGTGCCAGCAGTAGCGGACAGGGAGTAGGTGGCTACACCTTC. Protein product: CASSSGQGVGGYTF.

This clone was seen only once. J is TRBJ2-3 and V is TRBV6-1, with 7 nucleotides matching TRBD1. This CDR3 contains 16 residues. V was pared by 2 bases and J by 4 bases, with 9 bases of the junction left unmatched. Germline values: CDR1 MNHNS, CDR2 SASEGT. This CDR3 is CASSESRGGASDTQYF. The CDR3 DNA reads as TGTGCCAGCAGTGAATCGCGAGGGGGCGCGTCAGATACGCAGTATTTT.

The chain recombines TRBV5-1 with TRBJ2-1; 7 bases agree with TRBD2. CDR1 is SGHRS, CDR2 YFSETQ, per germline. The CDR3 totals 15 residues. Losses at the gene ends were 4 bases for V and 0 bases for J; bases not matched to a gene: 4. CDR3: CASSSTSDSYNEQFF. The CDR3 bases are TGCGCCAGCAGCAGTACTAGCGACTCCTACAATGAGCAGTTCTTC. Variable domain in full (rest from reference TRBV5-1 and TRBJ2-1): KAGVTQTPRYLIKTRGQQVTLSCSPISGHRSVSWYQQTPGQGLQFLFEYFSETQRNKGNFPGRFSGRQFSNSRSEMNVSTLELGDSALYLCASSSTSDSYNEQFFGPGTRLTVL.

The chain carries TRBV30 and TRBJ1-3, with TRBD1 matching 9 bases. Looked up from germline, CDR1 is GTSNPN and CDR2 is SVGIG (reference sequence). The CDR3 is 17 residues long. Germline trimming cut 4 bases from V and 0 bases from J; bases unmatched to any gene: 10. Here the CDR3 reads CAWTRTGATYSGNTIYF. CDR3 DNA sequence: TGTGCCTGGACGCGGACAGGGGCGACTTACTCTGGAAACACCATATATTTT.